Following are 21 T cell receptor beta chains from one sample sequenced in a study of cytomegalovirus exposure and HLA in healthy donors. PCR amplification relied on 60 Vbeta primers (plus 13 Jbeta primers). Sequenced by immunoSEQ multiplex PCR; TCRdb stores in-frame clones only, minus some. The data contain roughly 200,000 clones, roughly four fifths of them seen just once; the ten biggest clones take up about 1.6%. What was sequenced was PBMCs. These receptors were collected from a middle-aged man in good health and CMV-seronegative.

The V gene is TRBV19, the J gene TRBJ1-5, with D possibly matching TRBD1 (5 bases). Germline CDR1 reads LNHDA; CDR2 reads SQIVND (reference sequence). V was pared by 5 bases and J by 4 bases, with 15 bases between. The CDR3 extends over 15 amino acids. The CDR3 region is CASSRDFGLNQPQHF. DNA of the CDR3: TGTGCCAGTAGTCGGGACTTCGGTTTAAATCAGCCCCAGCATTTT.

The chain uses TRBV13 and TRBJ2-3, with 7 bases aligning to TRBD2. V lost 5 bases to trimming and J lost 3 bases; unmatched junction nucleotides: 20. The CDR3 is made up of 19 amino acids. CDR1 is PRHDT and CDR2 is FYEKMQ in the germline V gene (reference sequence). The CDR3 here is CASSARLGKAGTDTDTQYF. The CDR3 DNA reads as TGTGCCAGCAGCGCCCGCCTAGGCAAAGCGGGAACAGATACAGATACGCAGTATTTT.

This clone was counted once. The chain is built from TRBV14 and TRBJ1-4; the match to TRBD1 covers 9 bases. The germline V gene has CDR1 SGHDN and CDR2 FVKESK. The CDR3 has 17 amino acids. The junction had 15 bases not matched to a gene; V was cut back by 6 bases and J by 7 bases. CDR3 residues: CASSRPGQGFNGEKLFF. Here the CDR3 DNA reads TGTGCCAGCAGTCGACCGGGACAGGGTTTCAATGGTGAAAAACTGTTTTTT.

The rearrangement joins TRBV18 to TRBJ1-1, with 7 bases fitting TRBD1. CDR1 and CDR2 (germline): KGHSH, LQKENI. Trimming cost V 4 bases and J 0 bases; bases outside gene matches: 11. This CDR3 spans 17 amino acids. The CDR3 nucleotides are TGTGCCAGCTCACTAGGGGGCGGAGGGGCTATGAACACTGAAGCTTTCTTT. It specifies CASSLGGGGAMNTEAFF.

The chain joins TRBV2 to TRBJ1-1; D not certain. Trimming stripped 7 bases from V and 4 bases from J, with 19 bases between. Germline values: CDR1 SNHLY, CDR2 FYNNEI. CDR3 length equals 15 residues. CDR3 in DNA: TGTGCCAGCACCCGACGGGAAGGAGTGGGCACTGAAGCTTTCTTT. As protein: CASTRREGVGTEAFF.

The rearrangement links TRBV18 to TRBJ2-3; D may be TRBD1 (6 bases). V lost 6 bases and J 5 bases, leaving 18 bases between the germline ends. The CDR3 sequence is 15 residues long. Per the germline V gene, CDR1 is KGHSH and CDR2 is LQKENI. This CDR3 reads CASSRIGGERDTQYF. DNA of the CDR3: TGTGCCAGCTCCCGAATAGGGGGTGAGCGAGATACGCAGTATTTT.

This clone was seen only a few times. The chain uses TRBV7-8 and TRBJ1-1; 8 positions agree with TRBD1. V was clipped by 3 bases and J by 8 bases; unmatched bases: 2. This CDR3 has 12 residues. In germline, CDR1 is SGHVS, CDR2 FQNEAQ. The CDR3 reads CASSLDRAEAFF. The CDR3 DNA sequence: TGTGCCAGCAGCTTGGACAGGGCAGAAGCTTTCTTT.

This clone has a single count. This sequence joins TRBV6-5 and TRBJ2-7, with 7 bases matching TRBD1. After removal of 7 bases from V and 1 base from J, the junction contained 7 bases not matched to a gene. From germline, CDR1 is MNHEY and CDR2 SVGAGI. The CDR3 spans 14 residues. The CDR3 nucleotides read TGTGCCAGCACCAGGACAGGAACTTCCTACGAGCAGTACTTC. Its protein product is CASTRTGTSYEQYF.

The CDR3 here is CASSAPMGLAGAGDTQYF. CDR3 sequence (DNA): TGTGCCAGCAGCGCACCTATGGGACTAGCGGGGGCGGGGGATACGCAGTATTTT. The gene calls are TRBV9 and TRBJ2-3; TRBD2 matches 14 bases. Trimming cost V 3 bases and J 6 bases; bases outside gene matches: 12. The germline CDR1 and CDR2 sequences are SGDLS and YYNGEE. This CDR3 region has 18 residues.

V is TRBV11-3 and J is TRBJ2-1, with 14 positions matching TRBD2. The CDR3 spans 16 residues. Germline trimming cut 5 bases from V and 9 bases from J; bases unmatched to any gene: 9. The germline gives CDR1 SGHNT, CDR2 YENEEA. CDR3 sequence reads: CASSPTGTSGSGEQFF. The CDR3 nucleotides are TGTGCCAGCAGCCCCACCGGGACTAGCGGGAGTGGTGAGCAGTTCTTC.

This clone was seen only a few times. This chain links TRBV23-1 with TRBJ2-5, with a weak D call TRBD1 (6 bases). TRBV23-1 is given ORF status, its function remaining uncertain. V shed 0 bases and J shed 5 bases, with 19 bases lying between them. CDR3 length: 17 amino acids. DNA for the CDR3: TGCGCCAGCAGTCAATCGGGTAAGGTGCCAGGGGCTGAGACCCAGTACTTC. Amino acids: CASSQSGKVPGAETQYF.

The V gene is TRBV6-6, the J gene TRBJ1-5; D uncertain. This CDR3 is built from 15 residues. Trimming removed 4 bases at V and 3 bases at J, with 13 bases between. Germline CDR1 and CDR2: MNHNY and SVGAGI (reference sequence). The CDR3 coding sequence is TGTGCCAGCAGTTCCAGTTGGAGCCCCAATCAGCCCCAGCATTTT. Its protein product is CASSSSWSPNQPQHF.

This clone has only a few counts. The chain employs TRBV7-2 and TRBJ1-1; 7 bases match TRBD1. Germline V gene lookup returns CDR1 SGHTA and CDR2 FQGNSA. V gave up 5 bases and J gave up 1 base; unmatched junction bases: 10. The CDR3 extends over 16 amino acids. The CDR3 reads CASSSQRGRGNTEAFF. The CDR3 bases are TGTGCCAGCAGCAGTCAAAGGGGGCGAGGGAACACTGAAGCTTTCTTT. The complete variable domain, with remaining parts taken from reference TRBV7-2 and TRBJ1-1, reads GAGVSQSPSNKVTEKGKDVELRCDPISGHTALYWYRQSLGQGLEFLIYFQGNSAPDKSGLPSDRFSAERTGGSVSTLTIQRTQQEDSAVYLCASSSQRGRGNTEAFFGQGTRLTVV.

This clone was picked up a small number of times. The chain's CDR3 is CASSRGGGGNYEQYF. DNA of the CDR3: TGTGCCAGCAGCAGGGGCGGGGGAGGGAACTACGAGCAGTACTTC. This chain connects TRBV7-9 to TRBJ2-7; 7 positions match TRBD2. CDR1 is SEHNR, CDR2 FQNEAQ, per germline (reference sequence). CDR3 length equals 15 residues. The J segment lost 3 bases and the V segment lost 5 bases, leaving 10 bases of the junction unmatched.

This chain joins TRBV5-1 and TRBJ2-5; a possible D gene is TRBD1 (5 bases). Trimming stripped 1 base from V and 3 bases from J, with 10 bases between. CDR1 SGHRS and CDR2 YFSETQ come from the germline V gene. This CDR3 contains 14 residues. The chain's CDR3 is CASSLNGAKETQYF. DNA of the CDR3: TGCGCCAGCAGCTTGAATGGGGCCAAAGAGACCCAGTACTTC. The full variable domain, with the rest looked up from reference TRBV5-1 and TRBJ2-5, is KAGVTQTPRYLIKTRGQQVTLSCSPISGHRSVSWYQQTPGQGLQFLFEYFSETQRNKGNFPGRFSGRQFSNSRSEMNVSTLELGDSALYLCASSLNGAKETQYFGPGTRLLVL.

V is TRBV10-3 and J is TRBJ2-7; D is unresolved. There are 13 residues in the CDR3. V dropped 5 bases and J dropped 4 bases, with 12 bases sitting between them. From germline, CDR1 is ENHRY and CDR2 SYGVKD. CDR3 nucleotides: TGTGCCATCAGTCCACAGCAATCTTACGAGCAGTACTTC. Translation gives CAISPQQSYEQYF.

This clone appeared a few times. V usage is TRBV6-6 and J usage is TRBJ2-7; D is ambiguous. There are 14 residues in the CDR3. The V end lost 2 bases, the J end lost 1 base, and 9 bases lay between the germline ends. Germline V gives CDR1 MNHNY, CDR2 SVGAGI (reference sequence). The CDR3 nucleotides are TGTGCCAGCAGTTACGAACTATCTTCCTACGAGCAGTACTTC. Its protein product is CASSYELSSYEQYF.

The CDR3 DNA follows: TGCGCCAGCAGCCAGCCGGGACAGGGGGACGAAAAACTGTTTTTT. Residues: CASSQPGQGDEKLFF. The chain links TRBV4-1 to TRBJ1-4; TRBD1 matches 11 bases. Germline V CDR1 and CDR2: MGHRA, YSYEKL. This CDR3 has 15 amino acids. Trimming at V came to 3 bases and at J to 8 bases, leaving 5 bases not matched to a gene.

This clone has a single count. V usage is TRBV9 and J usage is TRBJ2-2; 11 nucleotides align to TRBD2. This CDR3 is 16 amino acids long. With 3 bases clipped from V and 5 bases from J, the junction kept 6 bases outside the gene matches. Looked up from germline, CDR1 is SGDLS and CDR2 is YYNGEE. The chain's CDR3 is CASSARLAGKTGELFF. As DNA, the CDR3 is TGTGCCAGCAGCGCGCGACTAGCGGGAAAAACCGGGGAGCTGTTTTTT. The full variable domain, in which reference TRBV9 and TRBJ2-2 provide the parts outside the CDR3, is DSGVTQTPKHLITATGQRVTLRCSPRSGDLSVYWYQQSLDQGLQFLIQYYNGEERAKGNILERFSAQQFPDLHSELNLSSLELGDSALYFCASSARLAGKTGELFFGEGSRLTVL.

The V call is TRBV6-5, the J call TRBJ2-7, with no clear D. CDR1 and CDR2 from the germline V gene are MNHEY and SVGAGI. The CDR3 is made up of 13 amino acids. V gave up 2 bases and J gave up 7 bases, with 12 bases separating them. DNA for the CDR3: TGTGCCAGCAGTTACGTTCTACCCGGGGAGCAGTACTTC. Its protein product is CASSYVLPGEQYF.

This clone was picked up one time. The CDR3 DNA reads as TGTGCCAGCAGTGAATCCGGTTTGGGCTACACCTTC. This translates into CASSESGLGYTF. This rearrangement joins TRBV2 to TRBJ1-2; no reliable D call. The CDR3 is made up of 12 amino acids. The V gene's germline CDR1 is SNHLY and CDR2 FYNNEI. The germline V and J ends were trimmed by 2 bases and 8 bases, with 9 bases remaining between them. The full variable domain, in which reference TRBV2 and TRBJ1-2 provide the parts outside the CDR3, is EPEVTQTPSHQVTQMGQEVILRCVPISNHLYFYWYRQILGQKVEFLVSFYNNEISEKSEIFDDQFSVERPDGSNFTLKIRSTKLEDSAMYFCASSESGLGYTFGSGTRLTVV.